This TCR beta chain was sequenced during a study of CD8 T cells in ankylosing spondylitis. TCRdb re-called the 5' RACE reads with MiXCR, one entry per CDR3 protein. Here the sample spans about 240,000 distinct CDR3 sequences, around 7.8% being singletons. Many counts were recorded for this clonotype. The sample was blood, either unsorted or a sorted T cell fraction (not recorded which). This TCR was recovered from a male donor with ankylosing spondylitis or in good health (not recorded which).

The chain's CDR3 is CSVEDTGGSYNEQFF. As DNA, the CDR3 is TGCAGCGTTGAAGATACGGGGGGGTCCTACAATGAGCAGTTCTTC. The V gene is TRBV29-1, the J gene TRBJ2-1; 8 bases are a match to TRBD2. Germline assignment: CDR1 SQVTM and CDR2 ANQGSEA. V dropped 0 bases and J dropped 1; count of bases not matched to a gene: 2. This CDR3 has 15 amino acids.